This T cell receptor beta chain was retrieved from a study of vaccination effects on CD4 cells after COVID-19. Study information: A median of 72 days separated the second dose and sampling. Points from the study as a whole: Infection-derived and vaccine-derived clones contracted markedly late after vaccination.

Produced via immunoSEQ multiplex PCR; TCRdb's table is partial and in-frame only. Seen here are around 81,000 clones, more than 60% observed once, and the top ten hold around 1.1%. Antigen-specific CD4+ T cells were expanded (with viral peptide pools) by the ViraFEST assay ahead of sequencing. Scientists isolated CD4+ T cells after an approximately 11-day culture period ended. Either the BNT162b2 or mRNA-1273 vaccine was given to participants in two doses. Every well housed around 2.1 million PBMC, which grew in culture alongside about 10 IU/ml IL-2 and 10 ug/ml peptides. A half-medium replacement with IL-2 medium was carried out on days 3 and 7. Points on this clone: Its target is not known.

Unmatched junction bases numbered 7, after V lost 4 bases and J lost 4 bases. CDR3 length: 15 amino acids. Germline values: CDR1 SGHNT, CDR2 YYREEE (reference sequence). Sequencing was performed on CD4+ T cells from PBMCs cultured with HCoV-OC43 spike peptides, taken after COVID-19 vaccination. Subset defined: HCoV-OC43 spike overlapping peptide pool stimulation. This TCR was recovered from a human donor who received a COVID-19 vaccine. The rearrangement links TRBV5-4 to TRBJ1-1; 10 positions agree with TRBD1. The CDR3 spells CASSPRQGASTEAFF. The CDR3 DNA reads TGTGCCAGCAGCCCGAGACAGGGGGCGAGCACTGAAGCTTTCTTT.